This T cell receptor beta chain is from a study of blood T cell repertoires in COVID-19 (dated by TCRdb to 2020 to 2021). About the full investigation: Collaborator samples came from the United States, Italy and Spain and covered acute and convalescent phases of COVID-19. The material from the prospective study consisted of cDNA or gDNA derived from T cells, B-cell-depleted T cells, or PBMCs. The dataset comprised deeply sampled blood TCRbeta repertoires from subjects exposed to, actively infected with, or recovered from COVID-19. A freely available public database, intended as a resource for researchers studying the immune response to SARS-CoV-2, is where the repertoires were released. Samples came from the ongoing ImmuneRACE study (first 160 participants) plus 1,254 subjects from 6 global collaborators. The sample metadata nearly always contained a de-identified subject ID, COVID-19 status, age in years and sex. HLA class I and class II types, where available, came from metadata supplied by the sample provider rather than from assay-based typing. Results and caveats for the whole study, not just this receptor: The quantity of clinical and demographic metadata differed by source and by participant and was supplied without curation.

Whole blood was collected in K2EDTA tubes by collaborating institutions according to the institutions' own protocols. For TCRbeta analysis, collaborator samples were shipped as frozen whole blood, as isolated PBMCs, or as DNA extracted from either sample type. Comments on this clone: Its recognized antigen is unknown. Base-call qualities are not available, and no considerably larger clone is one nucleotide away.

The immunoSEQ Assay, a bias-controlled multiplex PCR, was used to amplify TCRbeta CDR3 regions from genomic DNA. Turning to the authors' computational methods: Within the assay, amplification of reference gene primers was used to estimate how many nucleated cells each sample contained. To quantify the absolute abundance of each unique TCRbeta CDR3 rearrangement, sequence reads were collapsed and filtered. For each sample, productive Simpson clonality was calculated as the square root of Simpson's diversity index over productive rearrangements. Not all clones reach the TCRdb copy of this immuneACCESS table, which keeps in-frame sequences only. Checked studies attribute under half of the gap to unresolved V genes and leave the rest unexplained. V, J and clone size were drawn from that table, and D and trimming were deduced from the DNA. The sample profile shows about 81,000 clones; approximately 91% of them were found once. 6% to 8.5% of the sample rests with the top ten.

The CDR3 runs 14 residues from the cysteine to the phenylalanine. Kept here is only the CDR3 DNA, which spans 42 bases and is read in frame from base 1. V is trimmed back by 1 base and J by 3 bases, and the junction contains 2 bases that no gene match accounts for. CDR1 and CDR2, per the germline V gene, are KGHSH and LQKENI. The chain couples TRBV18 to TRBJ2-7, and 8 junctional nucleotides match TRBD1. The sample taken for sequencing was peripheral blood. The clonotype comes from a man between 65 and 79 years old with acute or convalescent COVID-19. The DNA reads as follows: TGTGCCAGCTCACCACGAACAGGGGGCTACGAGCAGTACTTC. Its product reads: CASSPRTGGYEQYF.